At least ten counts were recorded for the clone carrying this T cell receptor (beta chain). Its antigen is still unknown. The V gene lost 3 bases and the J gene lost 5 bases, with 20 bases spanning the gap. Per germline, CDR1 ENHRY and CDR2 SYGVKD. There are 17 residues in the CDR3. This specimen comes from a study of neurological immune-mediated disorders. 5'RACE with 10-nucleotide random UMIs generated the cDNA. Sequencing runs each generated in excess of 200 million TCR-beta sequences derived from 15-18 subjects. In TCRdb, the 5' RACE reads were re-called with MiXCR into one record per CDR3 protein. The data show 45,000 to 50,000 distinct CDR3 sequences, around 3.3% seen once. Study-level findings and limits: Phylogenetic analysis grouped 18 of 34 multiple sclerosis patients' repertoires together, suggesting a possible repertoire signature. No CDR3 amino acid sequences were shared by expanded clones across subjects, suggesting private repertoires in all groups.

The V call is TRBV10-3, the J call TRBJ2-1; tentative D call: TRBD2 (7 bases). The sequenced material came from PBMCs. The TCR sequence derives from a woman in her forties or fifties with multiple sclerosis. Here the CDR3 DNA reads TGTGCCATCAGTGATATCGTGAGGGGGGGTCGGGACAATGAGCAGTTCTTC. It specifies CAISDIVRGGRDNEQFF.